This T cell receptor (beta chain) was identified in a study of technical replicates of blood from a handful of donors. The junction had 9 bases not matched to a gene; V was cut back by 0 bases and J by 2 bases. The CDR3 has 17 residues. The germline V gene has CDR1 SGHKS and CDR2 YYEKEE (reference sequence). Clones were read by immunoSEQ multiplex PCR, and TCRdb kept only the in-frame ones, dropping some. The sample has some 60,000 clones, around 87% seen once. The TCR was taken from a human donor in good health. Some clones in this sample may be carry-over from other donors' samples. The chain couples TRBV5-5 to TRBJ2-3, with 7 bases matching TRBD2. Sequences were obtained from PBMCs. The CDR3 spells CASSLGRTRLDTDTQYF. The CDR3 DNA reads as TGTGCCAGCAGCTTGGGTCGGACTAGACTAGACACAGATACGCAGTATTTT.